This TCR beta chain comes out of a study of cytomegalovirus exposure and HLA in healthy donors. This PCR relied on a set of 60 Vbeta primers and 13 Jbeta primers. Sequencing was performed with immunoSEQ multiplex PCR; in TCRdb, only in-frame clones are kept and a portion is missing. In the table there are 100,000 to 150,000 clones, 65% to 75% of which are singletons. The V segment lost 4 bases and the J segment 3 bases; nucleotides outside the gene matches: 6. Looked up from germline, CDR1 is SGHRS and CDR2 is YFSETQ. The CDR3 has 15 residues. All donors participated as healthy donors of bone marrow. At collection, donors were nominally healthy, but unrecorded immune exposures were probable.

The receptor comes from a man aged 40-49 years in good health and CMV-seropositive. This chain links TRBV5-1 with TRBJ2-3; 9 bases line up with TRBD1. The material sequenced was PBMCs. The CDR3 DNA is TGCGCCAGCAGCGTGGGACAGGGTGGTACAGATACGCAGTATTTT. Protein sequence: CASSVGQGGTDTQYF.